This TCR beta chain was profiled in a study of cytomegalovirus exposure and HLA in healthy donors (dated by TCRdb to about 2017). A note on the overall study: According to an earlier analysis of a few hundred of the donors, about 179 million T cells yielded 90 million to 140 million unique TCR beta sequences and approximately 280 Gb of sequence data. HLA typing covered class I and class II loci at four-digit resolution. Genome-wide SNP genotypes for about three fifths of the roughly 670 donors were used in a later genetic analysis, which treated that subset as a discovery cohort. In the later analysis, no new phenotypic data were used to find candidate immune exposures; instead, reliance was placed on TCR beta sequences and their occurrence across donors. A later analysis re-analyzed previously published TCR beta repertoires from approximately 670 donors and added high-resolution HLA genotyping to study TCR occurrence patterns. The number of donors typed differed by locus, with about 629-630 for A, B, C, DRB1 and DQB1, roughly 520 for DQA1, 600 to 610 for DPA1, and approximately 470 for DPB1. Every discovery cohort repertoire had been produced on one sequencing platform. Alongside the repertoire data, information on donor age, sex, ethnicity and CMV serostatus was compiled. An early release that covered approximately 600 HLA-typed donors contained around 330 gigabases of sequencing data and 80 million or so unique TCR sequences. Five DR-DQ haplotypes were treated as single units for association and clustering because of strong linkage in the cohort. Besides the first cohort of roughly 700 subjects, a separate validation cohort made up of 95 to 150 different subjects was used. The study profiled the T cell repertoires of about 720 subjects by immunosequencing and related them to cytomegalovirus serostatus. The genetic ancestry cluster associated with self-reported Caucasian donors included 81% of the roughly 400 genotyped donors. The study was designed to test whether signatures of past pathogen exposure could be identified by cataloging public T cell receptors. The study combined high-throughput TCR immunosequencing, statistical association of individual TCRs with disease status, and machine learning to predict cytomegalovirus infection status. An earlier analysis of 587 of the donors used high-throughput TCR beta sequencing to judge whether each TCR beta V gene segment behaved as functional or pseudogenic. Across under 500 genotyped donors of the cohort, an average of roughly 230,000 unique TCR beta nucleotide sequences per donor were sequenced, and roughly 17% of those sequences were non-productive.

Libraries were constructed by the immunoSEQ multiplex PCR assay. The multiplex PCR relied on a mix of 60 forward primers for TCR Vbeta segments and 13 reverse primers for TCR Jbeta segments. A multiplex PCR assay on genomic DNA amplified the CDR3 region of rearranged TCR beta genes. On the Illumina HiSeq System, the amplified TCR beta libraries were sequenced as 87-base-pair reads. The paper's processing steps were these. A later analysis counted tens of millions of unique TCR beta chains across the approximately 700 repertoires, and around 9.9 million of these chains were shared by at least two donors. Raw reads were error-corrected and collapsed into unique sequences by a nearest-neighbor algorithm in which closely related sequences were merged to remove PCR and sequencing errors. V, D and J gene segments were assigned by aligning CDR3 sequences to IMGT reference sequences. For a sequence to be retained, at least a six-nucleotide match to both a V gene segment and a J gene segment was required. A rearrangement counted as productive if the CDR3 had no stop codons and remained in frame with V and J, and every other rearrangement counted as non-productive. CDR3 was defined according to IMGT convention as the region running from the second conserved V-encoded cysteine to the conserved J-encoded phenylalanine. Sequences without an unambiguous match to a single V gene segment were excluded from the earlier analysis of almost 600 of the donors. An earlier analysis of several hundred of the donors called V segments functional above 56.7% productive rearrangements and segregating when the between-donor standard deviation exceeded 5%. A statistical classification framework was built to diagnose cytomegalovirus status from the catalog of TCR beta chain sequences. In a later analysis, V and J genes were assigned by comparing TCR nucleotide sequences against IMGT/GENE-DB human TR gene sequences. In a later analysis, CDR3 sequences and most-parsimonious VDJ recombination scenarios were assigned using the TCRdist pipeline. In a later analysis, every TCR beta chain was defined by the combination of its CDR3 amino acid sequence and its V-gene family, and reads without a unique V-gene family were dropped. In a later analysis, 450 to 600 highly shared, low-generation-probability nucleotide sequences were removed to address suspected cross-contamination and a sequencing artifact. For each public chain, a later analysis derived a clonal expansion index from normalized ranks of inferred template counts within each repertoire. In a later analysis, generation probabilities were computed using a VDJ recombination model fitted to out-of-frame rearrangements, and the results were checked against IGoR. A later analysis scored TCR-TCR, TCR-HLA and TCR-CMV co-occurrence with hypergeometric tests, applying a repertoire-size bias correction to TCR pairs. In a later analysis, false discovery rates were estimated by permuting HLA or CMV assignments 20 times. A later analysis grouped co-occurring TCRs with DBSCAN, adding TCRdist sequence similarity when clustering within HLA-allele-positive subsets. For co-occurrence clustering, repertoires with fewer than 30,000 or more than 120,000 public chains were excluded, along with 5 or 6 repertoires with anomalous nucleotide sharing. The clones in this table, taken by TCRdb from immuneACCESS, are in-frame only. Not every clone is retained; where verified, under half of the shortfall comes from an unresolved V gene, and the cause of the rest is unknown. The V and J calls and clone size are taken from that table; D and trimming were inferred from the DNA. Within this sample are 100,000 to 140,000 clones, with approximately 81% of them counted one time only. The top ten clonotypes cover 2% to 2.5% of the sample.

Overall results and qualifications from the work: In vitro tests confirmed that a few of the cytomegalovirus-associated TCR beta chains recognize cytomegalovirus antigens. Correlated functional status among segregating V segments might reflect linkage disequilibrium, but an unknown experimental factor could not be ruled out. Seventeen rarely observed V segments, including chromosome 9 orphons, were excluded from the earlier analysis of several hundred of the donors because counts were too low. A later analysis found that TCR association rates varied across HLA loci, with DRB1 alleles showing the most associated TCRs and HLA-C alleles the fewest. A later analysis found that most CMV-associated TCR beta chains appeared HLA-restricted, with HLA associations seemingly driven largely by CMV exposure. Several of the top co-occurrence clusters appeared to be linked to parvovirus B19, influenza, CMV and Epstein-Barr virus, according to a later analysis. The authors suggested that the approach could potentially be generalized to other disease states and immunological phenotypes. V-gene and J-gene trimming of TCR beta chains was associated with a missense DCLRE1C variant in a later genetic analysis, and the association was replicated in an independent cohort. The sequencing pipeline was judged likely to have produced a cluster of highly shared sequence variants as a technical artifact. A total of some 180 TCR beta chains were listed by the study as associated with cytomegalovirus. Some IMGT-functional V segments, including TRBV6-2 and TRBV6-3, could not be distinguished by the 87-base-pair reads and were therefore excluded. When HLA alleles, especially DR and DQ, strongly co-occurred, TCR associations were difficult to assign to individual alleles. The classifier was reported to diagnose cytomegalovirus status with high specificity and sensitivity in both the original cohort and the validation cohort. This cohort had only TCR beta chains sequenced, and the lack of alpha or paired-chain data limited which features could be detected. In a later analysis, HLA-associated TCR beta chains were found to be more clonally expanded and to have lower generation probabilities than equally common non-associated chains. The only immune exposure information available for the cohort was CMV serostatus. In an earlier analysis of some 500 of the donors, most TCR beta V segments were observed in productive rearrangements about 87% or about 30% of the time, broadly matching IMGT annotations. A further reported finding was that TCR beta sequences accurately predicted the HLA-A and HLA-B alleles for most subjects in the first cohort. While some public TCRs were present in many individuals, most TCR sequences turned up only very rarely across donors. Sequencing depth was assumed to be roughly uniform across donors in the presence/absence analyses, though that assumption may not hold. A later analysis associated 15,000 to 20,000 TCR beta sequences with specific HLA alleles at a false discovery rate of 0.05. Because HLA typing was missing for some donors at each locus, association tests included only the typed subset. According to a later genetic analysis, donors in an Asian-associated ancestry cluster had fewer N-insertions in productive TCRs than the roughly 660-donor mean.

The cohort was made up of hundreds of healthy bone marrow donors. At the time of sampling, every cohort member was nominally healthy, though immune exposures that went unrecorded were likely present. The donor tested CMV seronegative and was one of the 352 seronegative cohort members. A peripheral blood sample was collected from each donor, and TCR beta sequencing was performed on peripheral blood mononuclear cells. Genomic DNA extraction from the blood cell samples was performed with the Qiagen DNeasy Blood Extraction Kit. A word on this clone: No cognate antigen has been identified for it. Base quality data are lacking; no much larger clone is found one base away.

From the cysteine through the phenylalanine, the CDR3 covers 14 amino acids. Only the CDR3 part of the read is kept: 42 bases, read in frame from the first base. Based on the germline V gene, the CDR1 and CDR2 sequences are SGHRS and YFSETQ. Trimming removed 4 bases from V and 9 bases from J, leaving 19 bases between the germline ends. The receptor was isolated from a man aged 30 to 39 in good health and CMV-seronegative. The material sequenced was PBMCs. Recombination linked TRBV5-1 to TRBJ1-1; there is no confident call for the D gene. CDR3 reads: CASSTNLADLKAFF. The base sequence is TGCGCCAGCAGCACCAACCTGGCGGATCTGAAAGCTTTCTTT.